The clone carrying this T cell receptor (beta chain) was counted a few times. Antigen: not known. 5'RACE with constant-segment primers yielded barcoded, UMI-tagged TCR alpha and TCR beta cDNA libraries. TCRdb processed the 5' RACE reads anew with MiXCR; each CDR3 protein has one entry. The table lists over 400,000 distinct CDR3 sequences, less than 25% of them singletons. This entry comes from a study of T-cell memory formation after mild COVID-19. V was pared by 2 bases and J by 2 bases, with 8 bases between. The CDR3 sequence is 14 residues long. CDR1 is SGHVS, CDR2 FNYEAQ, per germline. Overall study results and limits: Of the contracting clones, CD4+ ones lay mainly in CM and EM, and CD8+ ones in EMRA.

The TCR was taken from an adult woman who had mild COVID-19 (a few samples of this study predate the infection). Cell type and time point are not known. This sequence joins TRBV7-6 and TRBJ2-3; unclear D gene. Material for sequencing was PBMCs or a T cell subset sorted from them (not recorded which). The CDR3 bases are TGTGCCAGCAGCTTAACCGAGATCACAGATACGCAGTATTTT. This sequence encodes CASSLTEITDTQYF.